This is a list of T cell receptor beta chains from one sample in a study of beta chain features in type 1 diabetes. Measured with immunoSEQ multiplex PCR; TCRdb has only the in-frame clones, and not every one. The profile covers some 150,000 clones, with roughly 10% appearing a single time and 0.65% to 0.9% taken by the ten largest. Sequenced material: central memory CD4+ T cells from blood. The receptor source for this set is a woman in her twenties or thirties with type 1 diabetes. CDR3s include the opening cysteine and the closing phenylalanine or tryptophan. The D gene is left open where the match is weak. The listing skips clone size in some rows; elsewhere it reads once, few, many or a size class.

D: TRBD1
size: few
V: TRBV5-1
J: TRBJ2-7
DNA: TGCGCCAGCAGCTTGGAAAACAGGGGAAGTGAGGAGCAGTACTTC
CDR3: CASSLENRGSEEQYF

D: .
size: few
V: TRBV29-1
J: TRBJ1-5
DNA: TGCAGCGTTGCGGACAGTCATCAGCCCCAGCATTTT
CDR3: CSVADSHQPQHF

D: TRBD2
size: few
V: TRBV7-9
J: TRBJ2-1
DNA: TGTGCCAGCTCGACGGGACTAGCGGCCTTTAGGGAGCAGTTCTTC
CDR3: CASSTGLAAFREQFF

D: TRBD1
size: .
V: TRBV5-1
J: TRBJ2-6
DNA: TGCGCCAGCAGCGAGCGACCGGGACAGGGGTTCTCTGGGGCCAACGTCCTGACTTTC
CDR3: CASSERPGQGFSGANVLTF

D: .
size: .
V: TRBV11-2
J: TRBJ2-7
DNA: TGTGCCAGCAGCCTCTTCCAGGGTGTTCCCGAGCAGTACTTC
CDR3: CASSLFQGVPEQYF

D: TRBD1
size: few
V: TRBV5-6
J: TRBJ1-2
DNA: TGTGCCAGCAGCTGGACAGGGAATGGCTACACCTTC
CDR3: CASSWTGNGYTF

D: .
size: few
V: TRBV15
J: TRBJ1-5
DNA: TGTGCCACCAGCAGGAATCCGGTTAACAATCAGCCCCAGCATTTT
CDR3: CATSRNPVNNQPQHF

D: TRBD1
size: few
V: TRBV19
J: TRBJ2-6
DNA: TGTGCCAGTGCGGGGACAGGGGCTAGTGGGGCCAACGTCCTGACTTTC
CDR3: CASAGTGASGANVLTF

D: TRBD1
size: .
V: TRBV10-3
J: TRBJ1-2
DNA: TGTGCCATCAGTGATTCTGGGACAGACTTCTATGGCTACACCTTC
CDR3: CAISDSGTDFYGYTF

D: .
size: few
V: TRBV25-1
J: TRBJ2-1
DNA: TGTGCCAGCAGTGGACACGCCGAGGGGGAGGGCTACAATGAGCAGTTCTTC
CDR3: CASSGHAEGEGYNEQFF

D: TRBD1
size: .
V: TRBV18
J: TRBJ1-1
DNA: TGTGCCAGCTCAGAGAATACAGGGGACACTGAAGCTTTCTTT
CDR3: CASSENTGDTEAFF

D: .
size: .
V: TRBV9
J: TRBJ2-4
DNA: TGTGCCAGCAGCCCCCTCCGGGGTGAGGGATCAAACATTCAGTACTTC
CDR3: CASSPLRGEGSNIQYF

D: .
size: .
V: TRBV5-1
J: TRBJ2-3
DNA: TGCGCCAGCAGACTAGAGTCACGCCGTGGCACAGATACGCAGTATTTT
CDR3: CASRLESRRGTDTQYF